Listed below are T cell receptor beta chains from one sample, sequenced in a study of T cell responses to AZD1222 COVID-19 vaccine. The repertoire was sequenced with immunoSEQ multiplex PCR; TCRdb's copy has only in-frame clones and lacks some. The table records 90,000 to 110,000 clones, roughly 90% of them present only once. The sequencing used peripheral blood, collected on day 0 of AZD1222 vaccination. These receptors originate from an adult in good health. Both conserved end residues are part of each CDR3. Fields, in order: J gene, V gene, CDR3 protein.

J gene: TRBJ2-1; V gene: TRBV12-3/TRBV12-4; CDR3 protein: CASSLERLAFF
J gene: TRBJ2-7; V gene: TRBV6-2/TRBV6-3; CDR3 protein: CASSYSAGTGRSEQYF
J gene: TRBJ2-5; V gene: TRBV7-9; CDR3 protein: CASSLTLTQETQYF
J gene: TRBJ2-4; V gene: TRBV6-5; CDR3 protein: CASSRQGAGNIQYF
J gene: TRBJ1-6; V gene: TRBV6-5; CDR3 protein: CATRDLSYNSPLHF
J gene: TRBJ2-1; V gene: TRBV11-2; CDR3 protein: CASSLAPTSGRHNEQFF
J gene: TRBJ1-3; V gene: TRBV5-1; CDR3 protein: CASSLGPRKLGNTIYF
J gene: TRBJ1-1; V gene: TRBV3-1/TRBV3-2; CDR3 protein: CASSLNPGAGTEAFF
J gene: TRBJ2-2; V gene: TRBV2; CDR3 protein: CASSEEGLGPGELFF
J gene: TRBJ1-5; V gene: TRBV30; CDR3 protein: CAWSRELGQPQHF
J gene: TRBJ2-3; V gene: TRBV20-1; CDR3 protein: CSASAGGSTDTQYF
J gene: TRBJ2-1; V gene: TRBV5-1; CDR3 protein: CASSVGRNQYNEQFF
J gene: TRBJ1-2; V gene: TRBV4-2; CDR3 protein: CASSQGSGGVHLYGYTF
J gene: TRBJ1-3; V gene: TRBV5-1; CDR3 protein: CASSPTATVGGNTIYF
J gene: TRBJ2-1; V gene: TRBV7-3; CDR3 protein: CASSSPGLNNEQFF
J gene: TRBJ1-5; V gene: TRBV6-2/TRBV6-3; CDR3 protein: CASSSKVVSNQPQHF
J gene: TRBJ2-7; V gene: TRBV7-2; CDR3 protein: CASSLEVAGARYEQYF
J gene: TRBJ1-1; V gene: TRBV19; CDR3 protein: CASRPTGRAEAFF
J gene: TRBJ1-1; V gene: TRBV27; CDR3 protein: CASSLMPKNTEAFF
J gene: TRBJ2-5; V gene: TRBV30; CDR3 protein: CAWSVDRGVAQYF
J gene: TRBJ1-2; V gene: TRBV19; CDR3 protein: CASTAPIEGYTF
J gene: TRBJ2-7; V gene: TRBV4-3; CDR3 protein: CASSRDRGDYEQYF
J gene: TRBJ1-2; V gene: TRBV5-6; CDR3 protein: CASSLEPLNYGYTF
J gene: TRBJ2-2; V gene: TRBV28; CDR3 protein: CASWQGAAGELFF
J gene: TRBJ1-3; V gene: TRBV5-1; CDR3 protein: CASSHNRGQGGNTIYF
J gene: TRBJ2-1; V gene: TRBV11-2; CDR3 protein: CASSWGGGSYNEQFF
J gene: TRBJ1-6; V gene: TRBV6-6; CDR3 protein: CASSGGSGRNFHF
J gene: TRBJ1-6; V gene: TRBV11-1; CDR3 protein: CASSPGTTASPLHF
J gene: TRBJ2-5; V gene: TRBV12-3/TRBV12-4; CDR3 protein: CASSLGLKGTQYF
J gene: TRBJ2-3; V gene: TRBV18; CDR3 protein: CASSPQGASTDTQYF
J gene: TRBJ2-3; V gene: TRBV4-1; CDR3 protein: CASSQGTSGYTDTQYF
J gene: TRBJ1-1; V gene: TRBV7-9; CDR3 protein: CASSHALNTEAFF
J gene: TRBJ2-7; V gene: TRBV15; CDR3 protein: CATSREGGSYEQYF
J gene: TRBJ2-1; V gene: TRBV18; CDR3 protein: CASSPGTRNEQFF
J gene: TRBJ1-5; V gene: TRBV6-5; CDR3 protein: CASRPDRTLYGAQHF
J gene: TRBJ2-7; V gene: TRBV15; CDR3 protein: CATSRAPAAGGAAYYEQYF
J gene: TRBJ2-3; V gene: TRBV5-1; CDR3 protein: CASSLGRGGNTDTQYF
J gene: TRBJ1-4; V gene: TRBV30; CDR3 protein: CAWSAWTGGEKLFF
J gene: TRBJ1-1; V gene: TRBV4-1; CDR3 protein: CASSPRGDDTEAFF
J gene: TRBJ1-2; V gene: TRBV5-1; CDR3 protein: CASSQEDLNYGYTF
J gene: TRBJ2-2; V gene: TRBV21-1; CDR3 protein: CASSSRGGGELFF
J gene: TRBJ2-2; V gene: TRBV9; CDR3 protein: CASSSQTSGTTGELFF
J gene: TRBJ2-7; V gene: TRBV3-1/TRBV3-2; CDR3 protein: CASSQLSNEQYF
J gene: TRBJ2-5; V gene: TRBV19; CDR3 protein: CASSLRRWETQYF
J gene: TRBJ2-3; V gene: TRBV10-2; CDR3 protein: CASSAGLASTDTQYF
J gene: TRBJ2-7; V gene: TRBV5-4; CDR3 protein: CASSLAGGGGPYEQYF
J gene: TRBJ1-2; V gene: TRBV19; CDR3 protein: CATGQGVFNYGYTF
J gene: TRBJ1-1; V gene: TRBV2; CDR3 protein: CASRGLYGRNTEAFF
J gene: TRBJ1-6; V gene: TRBV2; CDR3 protein: CASNMENNSPLHF
J gene: TRBJ2-2; V gene: TRBV19; CDR3 protein: CATTLIWSGHTGELFF
J gene: TRBJ1-5; V gene: TRBV18; CDR3 protein: CASSPERRLAGNSDQPQHF
J gene: TRBJ1-5; V gene: TRBV12-5; CDR3 protein: CASALGQGSTYSNQPQHF
J gene: TRBJ1-5; V gene: TRBV7-3; CDR3 protein: CASSLYWDSPQHF
J gene: TRBJ2-7; V gene: TRBV9; CDR3 protein: CASSPPPGTPSYVQYF
J gene: TRBJ1-6; V gene: TRBV9; CDR3 protein: CASSVGQGSQPLHF
J gene: TRBJ2-1; V gene: TRBV4-3; CDR3 protein: CASSPRAQGSEQFF